These 9 T cell receptor beta chains originate from one sample sequenced in a study of OX40 agonist ivuxolimab in advanced cancers. TCRdb keeps only in-frame clones here, not all; method: immunoSEQ multiplex PCR. The sample carries roughly 75,000 clones, around 90% recorded once. The specimen was CD4+ or CD8+ T cells sorted from blood, collected in a trial of the OX40 agonist ivuxolimab. These receptors all stem from an adult with an advanced solid tumor such as melanoma, head and neck, liver or kidney cancer.

This chain uses TRBV30 with TRBJ2-7; TRBD2 matches 15 bases. CDR1 is GTSNPN, CDR2 SVGIG, per germline (reference sequence). This CDR3 is built from 16 residues. After removal of 8 bases from V and 0 bases from J, the junction contained 8 bases not matched to a gene. In DNA, the CDR3 is TGTGCCCTTGGGGGACTAGCGGGAGGACTCTCCTACGAGCAGTACTTC. It is translated as CALGGLAGGLSYEQYF.

This chain connects TRBV9 to TRBJ1-6; no definite D call. Germline values: CDR1 SGDLS, CDR2 YYNGEE. Trimming shortened V by 0 bases and J by 8 bases, and 12 bases separated the two germline ends. This CDR3 is 15 amino acids long. CDR3: CASSVAVGNDSPLHF. The CDR3 DNA reads as TGTGCCAGCAGCGTAGCGGTGGGGAATGATTCACCCCTCCACTTT.

The rearrangement joins TRBV5-1 to TRBJ2-7, with 12 bases fitting TRBD2. Germline assignment: CDR1 SGHRS and CDR2 YFSETQ. The CDR3 totals 18 residues. The V gene end was trimmed by 1 base and the J gene end by 2 bases; junction bases not matched to a gene: 10. The CDR3 is CASSLIHASGRAAYEQYF. The CDR3 nucleotides are TGCGCCAGCAGCTTGATACACGCTAGCGGGAGGGCGGCCTACGAGCAGTACTTC.

The J gene is TRBJ2-1, the V gene TRBV28, with D tentatively TRBD1 (5 bases). CDR3 length: 15 amino acids. V lost 6 bases and J 0 bases, leaving 12 bases between the germline ends. Germline values: CDR1 MDHEN, CDR2 SYDVKM. CDR3 nucleotide sequence: TGTGCCAGCAGCGAGACAGTGAGCTCCTACAATGAGCAGTTCTTC. Encoded protein: CASSETVSSYNEQFF.

The chain carries TRBV4-3 and TRBJ2-7; TRBD2 is a possible D gene (6 bases). Germline loops: CDR1 LGHNA, CDR2 YSLEER. Trimming cost V 3 bases and J 2 bases, with 17 bases left between them. The CDR3 is made up of 16 amino acids. This chain's CDR3 is CASSQAAGTYPYEQYF. CDR3 bases: TGCGCCAGCAGCCAGGCTGCCGGGACTTACCCCTACGAGCAGTACTTC.

CDR3 DNA sequence: TGTGCCAGCAGCTTAGTCGGGAGGGGTGAGCAGTTCTTC. The encoded protein is CASSLVGRGEQFF. This chain uses TRBV7-2 with TRBJ2-1; 8 positions agree with TRBD2. This CDR3 region has 13 residues. V was pared by 1 base and J by 9 bases, with 2 bases of the junction left unmatched. Germline lookup yields CDR1 SGHTA and CDR2 FQGNSA.

The genes are TRBV7-9 and TRBJ1-3, with D uncertain. Germline loops: CDR1 SEHNR, CDR2 FQNEAQ (reference sequence). V was cut by 0 bases and J by 0 bases, with 12 bases left in between. The CDR3 runs to 17 residues. The CDR3 loop is CASSLAREQLSGNTIYF. CDR3 DNA: TGTGCCAGCAGCTTAGCTAGGGAACAGCTCTCTGGAAACACCATATATTTT.

This rearrangement joins TRBV18 to TRBJ2-5, with TRBD1 identical over 7 bases. The V gene's germline CDR1 is KGHSH and CDR2 LQKENI. CDR3 size: 14 residues. V dropped 0 bases and J dropped 5; count of bases not matched to a gene: 3. For the CDR3, the DNA is TGTGCCAGCTCACCACCAGGACAGGTGGAGACCCAGTACTTC. Protein: CASSPPGQVETQYF. Using reference TRBV18 and TRBJ2-5 for the parts outside the CDR3, the full variable domain is NAGVMQNPRHLVRRRGQEARLRCSPMKGHSHVYWYRQLPEEGLKFMVYLQKENIIDESGMPKERFSAEFPKEGPSILRIQQVVRGDSAAYFCASSPPGQVETQYFGPGTRLLVL.

This rearrangement joins TRBV7-2 to TRBJ2-1, with TRBD2 identical over 7 bases. J lost 9 bases, V lost 1 base, and 9 bases had no gene match. Germline V gene lookup returns CDR1 SGHTA and CDR2 FQGNSA. The CDR3 loop spans 15 amino acids. CDR3 in amino acids: CASSLDPAGKGEQFF. For the CDR3, the DNA is TGTGCCAGCAGCTTAGACCCAGCGGGAAAGGGTGAGCAGTTCTTC. The variable domain in full, completed from reference TRBV7-2 and TRBJ2-1, reads GAGVSQSPSNKVTEKGKDVELRCDPISGHTALYWYRQSLGQGLEFLIYFQGNSAPDKSGLPSDRFSAERTGGSVSTLTIQRTQQEDSAVYLCASSLDPAGKGEQFFGPGTRLTVL.